Each of the 4 T cell receptor beta chains below was sequenced from the same sample in a study of T cell responses to AZD1222 COVID-19 vaccine. Method: immunoSEQ multiplex PCR; TCRdb's copy keeps in-frame clones and lacks some. The data show 150,000 to 200,000 clones, with approximately 89% seen just once and over 1.5% held by the top ten. Sequencing was performed on peripheral blood, taken 28 days after the second AZD1222 dose. The receptors were sampled from an adult who received the AZD1222 COVID-19 vaccine.

This chain joins TRBV19 and TRBJ1-6; 8 nucleotides agree with TRBD1. CDR1 and CDR2 from the germline V gene are LNHDA and SQIVND (reference sequence). V shed 3 bases, J shed 9 bases, and the junction held 1 base outside the gene matches. The CDR3 has 13 amino acids. CDR3 in amino acids: CASSMQGASPLHF. CDR3 in DNA: TGTGCCAGTAGTATGCAGGGGGCTTCACCCCTCCACTTT.

This chain links TRBV6-5 with TRBJ1-1; D uncertain. V gave up 5 bases and J gave up 1 base, with 8 bases separating them. Germline V gene sequence: CDR1 MNHEY, CDR2 SVGAGI. There are 13 residues in the CDR3. CDR3 DNA sequence: TGTGCCAGCAGTCTACGACCGAACACTGAAGCTTTCTTT. It specifies CASSLRPNTEAFF.

V gene TRBV6-5 combines with J gene TRBJ2-7, with D perhaps being TRBD1 or TRBD2 (5 bases each). Between the trimmed V and J ends, which lost 2 bases and 5 bases, there was a span of 16 bases. Germline CDR1 reads MNHEY; CDR2 reads SVGAGI. CDR3 length: 15 amino acids. The CDR3 bases are TGTGCCAGCAGTTACAGCGTCAGGGACGAGGACGAGCAGTACTTC. Translating gives CASSYSVRDEDEQYF.

The chain carries TRBV7-2 and TRBJ2-7, with 7 bases lining up with TRBD2. There are 15 residues in the CDR3. The germline V gene has CDR1 SGHTA and CDR2 FQGNSA. With 4 bases clipped from V and 7 bases from J, the junction kept 13 bases outside the gene matches. The chain's CDR3 is CASSWGGTLRDEQYF. Here the CDR3 DNA reads TGTGCCAGCAGCTGGGGGGGGACCCTACGGGATGAGCAGTACTTC. Supplemented by reference TRBV7-2 and TRBJ2-7, the full variable domain reads GAGVSQSPSNKVTEKGKDVELRCDPISGHTALYWYRQSLGQGLEFLIYFQGNSAPDKSGLPSDRFSAERTGGSVSTLTIQRTQQEDSAVYLCASSWGGTLRDEQYFGPGTRLTVT.